The clone carrying this TCR beta chain was seen more than once but under ten times. Its target is unknown. This table comes from immunoSEQ multiplex PCR, and its TCRdb copy is limited to in-frame clones, with some not included. The sample shows 150,000 to 200,000 clones, roughly 92% of them seen only once. V was clipped by 0 bases and J by 6 bases, with 8 bases between them. CDR1 is WNHNN, CDR2 SYGVQD, per germline (reference sequence). This CDR3 spans 14 amino acids. These data come from a study of T cell responses to AZD1222 COVID-19 vaccine. General study points: Baseline antibody screening turned up just six seropositive AZD1222 recipients. Dominant CD4 TCR responses targeted spike regions 160-218 and 743-854. The study reported that nearly half of spike-specific TCRs target unmutated variant regions.

The gene calls are TRBV10-1 and TRBJ2-2; unclear D gene. The receptor comes from an adult in good health. The sample in question was peripheral blood, obtained on day 0 of AZD1222 vaccination. The chain's CDR3 is CASSESRDAGELFF. The CDR3 DNA is TGCGCCAGCAGTGAGTCCAGAGACGCCGGGGAGCTGTTTTTT.